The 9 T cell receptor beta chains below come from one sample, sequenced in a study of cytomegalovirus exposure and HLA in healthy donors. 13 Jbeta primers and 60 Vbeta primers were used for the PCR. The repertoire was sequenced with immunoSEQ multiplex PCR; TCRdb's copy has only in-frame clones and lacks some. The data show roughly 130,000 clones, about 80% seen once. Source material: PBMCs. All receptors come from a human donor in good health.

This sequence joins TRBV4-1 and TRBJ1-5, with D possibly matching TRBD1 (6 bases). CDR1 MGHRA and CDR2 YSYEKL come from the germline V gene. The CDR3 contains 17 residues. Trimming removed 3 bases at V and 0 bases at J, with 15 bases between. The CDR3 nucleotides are TGCGCCAGCAGCCAGCTTCTCAGGGGCCCTAGCAATCAGCCCCAGCATTTT. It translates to CASSQLLRGPSNQPQHF.

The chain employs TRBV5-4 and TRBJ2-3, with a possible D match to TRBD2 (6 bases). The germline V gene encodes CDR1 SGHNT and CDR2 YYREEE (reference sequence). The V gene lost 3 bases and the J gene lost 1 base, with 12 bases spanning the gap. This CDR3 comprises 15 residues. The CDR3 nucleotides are TGTGCCAGCAGCTCACCGGGACTCGGCACAGATACGCAGTATTTT. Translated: CASSSPGLGTDTQYF. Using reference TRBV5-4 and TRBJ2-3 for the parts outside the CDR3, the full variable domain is ETGVTQSPTHLIKTRGQQVTLRCSSQSGHNTVSWYQQALGQGPQFIFQYYREEENGRGNFPPRFSGLQFPNYSSELNVNALELDDSALYLCASSSPGLGTDTQYFGPGTRLTVL.

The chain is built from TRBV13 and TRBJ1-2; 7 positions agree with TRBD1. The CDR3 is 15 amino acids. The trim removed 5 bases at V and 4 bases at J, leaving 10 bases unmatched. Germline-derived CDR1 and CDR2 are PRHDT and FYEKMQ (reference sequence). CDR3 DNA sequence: TGTGCCAGCAGCGAAGGACAGGATCAATTCTATGGCTACACCTTC. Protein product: CASSEGQDQFYGYTF.

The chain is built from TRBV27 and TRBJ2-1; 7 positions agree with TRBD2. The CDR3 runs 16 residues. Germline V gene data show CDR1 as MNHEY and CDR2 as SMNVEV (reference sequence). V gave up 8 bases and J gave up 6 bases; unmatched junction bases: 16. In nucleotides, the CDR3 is TGTGCCAGCTTAAATACCCGCGGACTAGGCTTCAATGAGCAGTTCTTC. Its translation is CASLNTRGLGFNEQFF.

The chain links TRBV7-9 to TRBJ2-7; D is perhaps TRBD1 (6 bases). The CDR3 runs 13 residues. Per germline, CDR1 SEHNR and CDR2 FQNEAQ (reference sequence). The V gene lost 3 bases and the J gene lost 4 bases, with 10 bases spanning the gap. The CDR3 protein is CASSLNREYEQYF. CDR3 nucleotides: TGTGCCAGCAGCTTGAACAGGGAGTACGAGCAGTACTTC.

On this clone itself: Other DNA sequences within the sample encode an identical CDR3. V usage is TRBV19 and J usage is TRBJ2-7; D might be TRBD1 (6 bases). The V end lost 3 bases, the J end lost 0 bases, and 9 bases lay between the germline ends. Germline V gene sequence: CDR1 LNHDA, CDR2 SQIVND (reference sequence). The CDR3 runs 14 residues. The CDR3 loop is CASSIGGSSYEQYF. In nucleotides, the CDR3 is TGTGCCAGTAGTATTGGGGGCAGCTCCTACGAGCAGTACTTC.

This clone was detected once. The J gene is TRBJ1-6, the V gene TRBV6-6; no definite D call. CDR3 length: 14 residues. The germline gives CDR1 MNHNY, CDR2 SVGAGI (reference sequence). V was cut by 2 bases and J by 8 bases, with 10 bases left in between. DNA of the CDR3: TGTGCCAGCAGTTACGTCAGGTCGGATTCACCCCTCCACTTT. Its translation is CASSYVRSDSPLHF.

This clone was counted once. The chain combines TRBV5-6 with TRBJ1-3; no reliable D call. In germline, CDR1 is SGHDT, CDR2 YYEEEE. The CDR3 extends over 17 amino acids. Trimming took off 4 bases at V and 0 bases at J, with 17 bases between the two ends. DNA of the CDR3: TGTGCCAGCAGCCTAAGCGCCGGAGACCTCTCTGGAAACACCATATATTTT. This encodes CASSLSAGDLSGNTIYF.

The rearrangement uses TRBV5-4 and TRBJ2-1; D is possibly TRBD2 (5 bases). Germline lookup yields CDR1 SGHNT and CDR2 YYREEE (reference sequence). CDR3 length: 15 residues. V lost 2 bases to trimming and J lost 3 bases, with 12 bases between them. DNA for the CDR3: TGTGCCAGCAGCTTTGAGACTACTGGCTACAATGAGCAGTTCTTC. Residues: CASSFETTGYNEQFF.